This T cell receptor beta chain was recovered during a study of cytomegalovirus exposure and HLA in healthy donors. CDR1 and CDR2 (germline): SGDLS, YYNGEE. The CDR3 is 15 amino acids. V was pared by 3 bases and J by 7 bases, with 4 bases of the junction left unmatched. Whole-study findings and limits: Whilst most TCR sequences proved rare, a subset of public TCRs occurred across many donors. The authors reported that TCR beta sequences could predict HLA-A and HLA-B alleles. These predictions were accurate for most subjects in the first cohort. Segments of the TCR beta V type were, in most cases, productive about 87% or about 30% of the time in an earlier analysis.

Comment on this clone: Its antigen remains unknown.

With 60 Vbeta and 13 Jbeta primers, the PCR was carried out. Sequenced by immunoSEQ multiplex PCR; TCRdb stores in-frame clones only, minus some. The sample includes about 170,000 clones, approximately 75% seen only once; the top ten take 1.5%. The sample comprised PBMCs. This TCR came from a girl aged 10 to 17 in good health and CMV-seronegative. The chain recombines TRBV9 with TRBJ2-1, with 13 positions matching TRBD2. In DNA form, the CDR3 reads TGTGCCAGCAGCGCCGGGGGACTAGCGGGGAATGAGCAGTTCTTC. Protein product: CASSAGGLAGNEQFF.